Shown below are 15 T cell receptor beta chains from a single sample sequenced in a study of blood T cell repertoires in COVID-19. Sequencing was performed with immunoSEQ multiplex PCR; in TCRdb, only in-frame clones are kept and a portion is missing. This sample has 200,000 to 250,000 clones; 70% to 85% occur once, and the top ten carry approximately 2%. Sequencing input: PBMCs or T cells enriched from blood (not recorded which). All receptors come from a man aged 55-75 years who had recovered from COVID-19.

This chain connects TRBV24-1 to TRBJ2-3, with D possibly matching TRBD1 (6 bases). Germline CDR1 and CDR2: KGHDR and SFDVKD. This CDR3 has 17 residues. V was clipped by 4 bases and J by 0 bases, with 16 bases between them. The CDR3 nucleotides read TGTGCCACCAGTGAACCCCCCGGGACAACGAGCACAGATACGCAGTATTTT. Translation gives CATSEPPGTTSTDTQYF.

This chain connects TRBV14 to TRBJ1-2; D is undetermined. V was clipped by 1 base and J by 7 bases, with 10 bases between them. This CDR3 region has 13 residues. CDR1 is SGHDN and CDR2 is FVKESK in the germline V gene. CDR3 residues: CASSQVSGSGYTF. The CDR3 DNA follows: TGTGCCAGCAGCCAAGTTTCAGGAAGTGGCTACACCTTC. Together with reference TRBV14 and TRBJ1-2, the CDR3 gives the full variable domain: EAGVTQFPSHSVIEKGQTVTLRCDPISGHDNLYWYRRVMGKEIKFLLHFVKESKQDESGMPNNRFLAERTGGTYSTLKVQPAELEDSGVYFCASSQVSGSGYTFGSGTRLTVV.

The table lists this clone with a count of one. The V and J genes are TRBV7-9 and TRBJ1-2; TRBD1 is a possible D gene (5 bases). Germline V gives CDR1 SEHNR, CDR2 FQNEAQ (reference sequence). The CDR3 spans 13 residues. With 7 bases removed from V and 4 bases from J, the gap between germline ends came to 13 bases. The CDR3 bases are TGTGCCAGCACCCGGGGGGAGGCCTATGGCTACACCTTC. Translating it yields CASTRGEAYGYTF.

The chain couples TRBV11-3 to TRBJ1-4, with 8 nucleotides matching TRBD1. Per germline, CDR1 SGHNT and CDR2 YENEEA. V trimming: 4 bases; J trimming: 0 bases; junction bases outside the gene matches: 1. This CDR3 is 15 amino acids long. DNA for the CDR3: TGTGCCAGCAGCTCCAGGGGGCCAACTAATGAAAAACTGTTTTTT. Translating gives CASSSRGPTNEKLFF.

The chain has TRBV5-1 and TRBJ1-2; 9 bases map to TRBD1. Trimming cost V 4 bases and J 6 bases; bases outside gene matches: 7. This CDR3 is 14 amino acids long. CDR1 and CDR2 from the germline V gene are SGHRS and YFSETQ. CDR3 amino acids: CASSPDRGTDGYTF. In DNA form, the CDR3 reads TGCGCCAGCAGCCCGGACAGGGGTACAGATGGCTACACCTTC.

The chain carries TRBV12-3 or TRBV12-4 and TRBJ2-2, with D perhaps TRBD2 (5 bases). This CDR3 region has 12 residues. Trimming cost V 4 bases and J 7 bases, with 7 bases left between them. The CDR3 is CASSYSGGELFF. The CDR3, as DNA: TGTGCCAGCAGTTACAGCGGCGGGGAGCTGTTTTTT.

The V call is TRBV21-1, the J call TRBJ2-2; the D call TRBD1 from the table was never checked on the DNA. TRBV21-1 is a documented pseudogene. This CDR3 contains 15 residues. The CDR3 DNA sequence: TGTGCCAGCAGCCACCGGGACAGGGGTACCGGGGAGCTGTTTTTT. This sequence encodes CASSHRDRGTGELFF.

V usage is TRBV5-1 and J usage is TRBJ1-3; maybe TRBD1 (6 bases). The V gene's germline CDR1 is SGHRS and CDR2 YFSETQ. CDR3 size: 15 residues. V was shortened by 0 bases and J by 0 bases, with 7 bases between the two germline ends. The CDR3 region is CASSLEGGSGNTIYF. CDR3 DNA sequence: TGCGCCAGCAGCTTGGAAGGGGGCTCTGGAAACACCATATATTTT.

The chain uses TRBV15 and TRBJ1-2; 9 bases align to TRBD1. V lost 0 bases to trimming and J lost 12 bases; unmatched junction nucleotides: 5. From germline, CDR1 is LNHNV and CDR2 YYDKDF (reference sequence). CDR3 length: 13 residues. The CDR3: CATSRDRQGVDTF. The CDR3, as DNA: TGTGCCACCAGCAGAGATCGACAGGGGGTCGACACCTTC.

The chain is built from TRBV7-3 and TRBJ2-1; 11 nucleotides line up with TRBD1. CDR1 is SGHTA, CDR2 FQGTGA, per germline. CDR3 length: 15 residues. V lost 3 bases and J lost 2; bases outside the gene matches: 0. CDR3 bases: TGTGCCAGCAGCTTGGACAGGGGGCCCTACAATGAGCAGTTCTTC. As protein: CASSLDRGPYNEQFF.

This sequence joins TRBV9 and TRBJ1-4; weak D call: TRBD1 (5 bases). The germline V gene encodes CDR1 SGDLS and CDR2 YYNGEE. The V end was cut by 4 bases, the J end by 8 bases, with 18 bases between. The CDR3 sequence is 15 residues long. The CDR3 sequence: CASSPSEGSAEKLFF. CDR3 nucleotides: TGTGCCAGCAGCCCCTCGGAGGGGTCTGCGGAAAAACTGTTTTTT.

The chain recombines TRBV27 with TRBJ1-3; 9 positions match TRBD1. The CDR3 is 17 amino acids. The V and J ends lost 5 bases and 0 bases, in that order; junction bases with no gene match: 8. Germline lookup yields CDR1 MNHEY and CDR2 SMNVEV (reference sequence). CDR3 residues: CASSPTGGQSSGNTIYF. The CDR3 coding sequence is TGTGCCAGCAGTCCAACAGGGGGCCAGAGCTCTGGAAACACCATATATTTT.

The V gene is TRBV5-6, the J gene TRBJ2-3; D unresolved. V shed 1 base and J shed 5 bases, with 2 bases lying between them. The CDR3 extends over 11 amino acids. Germline loops: CDR1 SGHDT, CDR2 YYEEEE. CDR3 loop: CASSLQDTQYF. CDR3 nucleotides: TGTGCCAGCAGCTTGCAAGATACGCAGTATTTT.

This clone occurred a few times. The chain is built from TRBV5-8 and TRBJ1-6; TRBD1 might be the D (5 bases). V was clipped by 4 bases and J by 9 bases, with 14 bases between them. Per the germline V gene, CDR1 is SGHTS and CDR2 is YDEGEE. The CDR3 consists of 14 residues. The chain's CDR3 is CASSLRVQGSPLHF. CDR3 sequence (DNA): TGTGCCAGCAGCCTCAGGGTCCAGGGTTCACCCCTCCACTTT.

This chain uses TRBV27 with TRBJ1-2, with TRBD1 matching 7 bases. CDR1 is MNHEY, CDR2 SMNVEV, per germline (reference sequence). Trimming took 3 bases from V and 2 from J; bases not matched to a gene: 3. The CDR3 has 14 amino acids. The chain's CDR3 is CASSFHRGNYGYTF. The CDR3 DNA reads TGTGCCAGCAGTTTCCACAGGGGAAACTATGGCTACACCTTC.